Listed below are T cell receptor beta chains from one sample, sequenced in a study of T cell changes during pregnancy in multiple sclerosis. TCRdb keeps only in-frame clones here, not all; method: immunoSEQ multiplex PCR. This repertoire shows over 70,000 clones, roughly 93% found once; its top ten account for 2.2%. Material: peripheral blood, obtained in the third trimester of pregnancy. These receptors originate from a female donor with multiple sclerosis, enrolled in a pregnancy study. Both conserved end residues are part of each CDR3. A D gene is named only where the DNA matches it firmly. Not every row has a clone size; where given, it reads once, few, many or a size class.

cdr3_aa cdr3_nt j_call d_call clone_size v_call
CASSFRDRGINGYTF TGTGCCAGCAGCTTCCGGGACAGGGGCATTAATGGCTACACCTTC TRBJ1-2 TRBD1 NA TRBV7-2
CASSQDKRTSGRVVPDTQYF TGTGCCAGCAGCCAAGATAAGCGGACTAGCGGGAGGGTAGTACCGGATACGCAGTATTTT TRBJ2-3 TRBD2 few TRBV4-2
CASSEAPKLIYEQYF TGTGCCAGCAGTGAAGCCCCTAAATTAATCTACGAGCAGTACTTC TRBJ2-7 NA NA TRBV6-1
CAIKAGESYNEQFF TGTGCCATCAAAGCAGGGGAATCCTACAATGAGCAGTTCTTC TRBJ2-1 NA NA TRBV10-3
CASRLPGLVDEQYF TGTGCCAGCAGGCTTCCGGGACTAGTCGACGAGCAGTACTTC TRBJ2-7 TRBD2 NA TRBV28
CASSPERAGWSGELFF TGTGCCAGCAGCCCCGAGCGGGCAGGGTGGTCCGGGGAGCTGTTTTTT TRBJ2-2 NA NA TRBV25-1
CASSIHGSGNTIYF TGTGCCAGTAGTATACACGGCTCTGGAAACACCATATATTTT TRBJ1-3 NA NA TRBV19
CASSEPAGVTGELFF TGTGCCAGCAGTGAACCGGCGGGAGTCACCGGGGAGCTGTTTTTT TRBJ2-2 TRBD2 NA TRBV6-1
CASSIRINYGYTF TGTGCCAGTAGTATTCGTATTAACTATGGCTACACCTTC TRBJ1-2 NA NA TRBV19
CASSLEGRSNQPQHF TGTGCCAGTAGTCTAGAGGGCCGTAGCAATCAGCCCCAGCATTTT TRBJ1-5 NA NA TRBV19
CASSPTRGLVSGELFF TGTGCCAGCAGCCCAACGCGGGGTCTGGTCTCCGGGGAGCTGTTTTTT TRBJ2-2 NA NA TRBV7-8
CASSSRVFNEQFF TGTGCCAGCAGCTCCCGGGTCTTCAATGAGCAGTTCTTC TRBJ2-1 NA NA TRBV5-4
CAWSVSGQRYQPQHF TGTGCCTGGAGTGTATCTGGACAGCGATATCAGCCCCAGCATTTT TRBJ1-5 NA NA TRBV30
CASSTLAEGKTQYF TGTGCCAGCAGCACTCTAGCGGAGGGGAAGACCCAGTACTTC TRBJ2-5 TRBD2 NA TRBV14
CASSPQGITEAFF TGTGCCAGCTCACCACAGGGGATCACTGAAGCTTTCTTT TRBJ1-1 NA NA TRBV18
CASSRTSGSLYEQYF TGTGCCAGCAGCCGGACTAGCGGTTCTCTCTACGAGCAGTACTTC TRBJ2-7 TRBD2 NA TRBV5-6
CSVASFPSTGKSYNEQFF TGCAGCGTTGCATCTTTTCCCTCGACAGGGAAGAGCTACAATGAGCAGTTCTTC TRBJ2-1 TRBD1 NA TRBV29-1
CASSRGQGALAAEKLFF TGTGCCAGCAGTCGGGGGCAGGGGGCCCTAGCCGCGGAAAAACTGTTTTTT TRBJ1-4 TRBD1 NA TRBV27
CASSLAGGGNQPQHF TGTGCCAGCAGCTTGGCGGGGGGCGGCAATCAGCCCCAGCATTTT TRBJ1-5 NA NA TRBV7-8
CASSIQLHGVRPQHF TGTGCCAGTAGCATCCAACTCCACGGGGTGCGGCCCCAGCATTTT TRBJ1-5 NA NA TRBV19
CASSFPGLKGDTQYF TGCGCCAGCAGCTTCCCGGGACTAAAGGGAGATACGCAGTATTTT TRBJ2-3 TRBD2 NA TRBV5-1
CASSLVLAGSDEQYF TGCGCCAGCAGCTTGGTTCTAGCGGGATCGGACGAGCAGTACTTC TRBJ2-7 TRBD2 NA TRBV5-1
CASSLAPTGYYGYTF TGTGCCAGCAGCTTGGCCCCGACAGGGTACTATGGCTACACCTTC TRBJ1-2 TRBD1 NA TRBV5-6
CASSLNHPDNEQFF TGCGCCAGCAGCTTGAATCACCCAGATAATGAGCAGTTCTTC TRBJ2-1 NA NA TRBV5-1
CASSGGGIKLFF TGTGCCAGCAGTGGAGGAGGGATAAAACTGTTTTTT TRBJ1-4 NA NA TRBV2
CASSLGQNPGNTIYF TGCGCCAGCAGCTTAGGACAGAATCCTGGAAACACCATATATTTT TRBJ1-3 NA NA TRBV5-1
CASRSSGKLSEQFF TGTGCCAGCAGATCATCGGGAAAACTGAGTGAGCAGTTCTTC TRBJ2-1 NA once TRBV28
CAIRRGQPTDTQYF TGTGCCATCAGGAGGGGACAGCCTACAGATACGCAGTATTTT TRBJ2-3 TRBD1 NA TRBV10-3
CASSWSSGYNEQFF TGTGCCAGCAGTTGGTCTAGTGGATACAATGAGCAGTTCTTC TRBJ2-1 NA NA TRBV28
CASSPDRGGGYTF TGCGCCAGCAGCCCGGACAGGGGCGGTGGCTACACCTTC TRBJ1-2 TRBD1 NA TRBV5-1
CASSIMRASNTEAFF TGTGCCAGTAGTATTATGCGGGCTTCAAACACTGAAGCTTTCTTT TRBJ1-1 NA NA TRBV19
CASSQWPPNTGELFF TGTGCCAGCAGCCAGTGGCCCCCGAACACCGGGGAGCTGTTTTTT TRBJ2-2 NA NA TRBV7-9
CAWRMRGGGELFF TGTGCCTGGAGAATGAGGGGGGGCGGGGAGCTGTTTTTT TRBJ2-2 NA NA TRBV30
CASSFGQGASYEQYF TGTGCCAGTAGTTTCGGGCAGGGGGCCTCCTACGAGCAGTACTTC TRBJ2-7 TRBD1 NA TRBV19